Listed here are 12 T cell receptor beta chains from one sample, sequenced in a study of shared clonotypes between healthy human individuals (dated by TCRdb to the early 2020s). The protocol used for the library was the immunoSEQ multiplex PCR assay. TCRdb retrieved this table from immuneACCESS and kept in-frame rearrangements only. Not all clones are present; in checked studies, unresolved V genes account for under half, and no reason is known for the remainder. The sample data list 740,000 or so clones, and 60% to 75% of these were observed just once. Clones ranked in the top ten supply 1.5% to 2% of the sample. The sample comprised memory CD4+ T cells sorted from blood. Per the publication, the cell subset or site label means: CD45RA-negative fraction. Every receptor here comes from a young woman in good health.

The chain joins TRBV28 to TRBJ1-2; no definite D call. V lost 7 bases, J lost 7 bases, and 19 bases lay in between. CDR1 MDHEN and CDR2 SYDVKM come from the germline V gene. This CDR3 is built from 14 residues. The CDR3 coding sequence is TGTGCCAGCACCACCCAGGAGCGGGGAGCTGGCTACACCTTC. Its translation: CASTTQERGAGYTF.

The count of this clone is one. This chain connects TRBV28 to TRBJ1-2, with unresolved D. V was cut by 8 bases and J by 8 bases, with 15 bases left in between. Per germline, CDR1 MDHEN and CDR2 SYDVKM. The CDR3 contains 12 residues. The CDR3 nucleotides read TGTGCCAGCGCTCGGGCTTTTTGGGGCTACACCTTC. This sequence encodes CASARAFWGYTF.

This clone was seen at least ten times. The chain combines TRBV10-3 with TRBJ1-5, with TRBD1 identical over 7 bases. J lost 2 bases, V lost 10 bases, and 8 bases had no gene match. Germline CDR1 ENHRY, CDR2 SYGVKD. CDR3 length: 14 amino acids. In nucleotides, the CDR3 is TGTGCCACCGGGGACAGTGAACGCAATCAGCCCCAGCATTTT. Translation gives CATGDSERNQPQHF.

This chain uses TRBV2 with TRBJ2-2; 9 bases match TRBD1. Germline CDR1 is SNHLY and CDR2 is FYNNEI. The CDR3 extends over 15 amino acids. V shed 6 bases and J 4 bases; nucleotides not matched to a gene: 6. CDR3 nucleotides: TGTGCCAGCAGACCCGGGACAGGGTCCACCGGGGAGCTGTTTTTT. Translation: CASRPGTGSTGELFF.

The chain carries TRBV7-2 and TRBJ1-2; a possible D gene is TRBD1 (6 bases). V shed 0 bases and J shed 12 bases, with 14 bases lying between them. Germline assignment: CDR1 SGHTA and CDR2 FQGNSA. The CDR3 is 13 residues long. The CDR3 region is CASSLALQGMDTF. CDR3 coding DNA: TGTGCCAGCAGCTTAGCCTTACAGGGCATGGACACCTTC. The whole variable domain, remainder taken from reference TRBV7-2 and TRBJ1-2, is GAGVSQSPSNKVTEKGKDVELRCDPISGHTALYWYRQSLGQGLEFLIYFQGNSAPDKSGLPSDRFSAERTGGSVSTLTIQRTQQEDSAVYLCASSLALQGMDTFGSGTRLTVV.

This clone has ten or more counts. Here the CDR3 reads CASNEIVAGRHYNEQFF. The CDR3 region has the DNA TGCGCCAGCAACGAGATTGTAGCGGGACGACATTACAATGAGCAGTTCTTC. The genes are TRBV10-1 and TRBJ2-1; 8 bases are a match to TRBD2. The CDR3 loop spans 17 amino acids. V was clipped by 7 bases and J by 4 bases; unmatched bases: 15. Germline values: CDR1 WNHNN, CDR2 SYGVQD (reference sequence).

The CDR3 DNA sequence: TGTGCCTGGAGGGAGGGACAGTCAAATCAGCCCCAGCATTTT. Translation gives CAWREGQSNQPQHF. This sequence joins TRBV30 and TRBJ1-5; 7 bases match TRBD1. Germline CDR1 GTSNPN, CDR2 SVGIG (reference sequence). Trimming took 3 bases from V and 4 from J; bases not matched to a gene: 6. The CDR3 extends over 14 amino acids.

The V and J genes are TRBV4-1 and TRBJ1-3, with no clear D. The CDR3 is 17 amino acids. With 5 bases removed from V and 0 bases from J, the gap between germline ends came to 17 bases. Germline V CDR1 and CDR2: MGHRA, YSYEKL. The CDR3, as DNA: TGCGCCAGCAGCGACTTGAGGAACGGGCTCTCTGGAAACACCATATATTTT. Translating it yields CASSDLRNGLSGNTIYF.

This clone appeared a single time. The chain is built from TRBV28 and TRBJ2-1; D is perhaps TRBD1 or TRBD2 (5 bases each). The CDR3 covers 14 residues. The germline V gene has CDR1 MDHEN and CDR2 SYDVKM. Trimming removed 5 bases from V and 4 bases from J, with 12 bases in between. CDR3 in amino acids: CASSGGRTYNEQFF. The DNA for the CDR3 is TGTGCCAGCAGTGGGGGACGGACATACAATGAGCAGTTCTTC.

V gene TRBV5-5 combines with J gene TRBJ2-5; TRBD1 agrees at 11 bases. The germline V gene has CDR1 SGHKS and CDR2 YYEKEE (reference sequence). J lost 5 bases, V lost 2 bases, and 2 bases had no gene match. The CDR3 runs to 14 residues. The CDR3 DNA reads TGTGCCAGCAGCTTCGGGACAGGGGGGGAGACCCAGTACTTC. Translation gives CASSFGTGGETQYF.

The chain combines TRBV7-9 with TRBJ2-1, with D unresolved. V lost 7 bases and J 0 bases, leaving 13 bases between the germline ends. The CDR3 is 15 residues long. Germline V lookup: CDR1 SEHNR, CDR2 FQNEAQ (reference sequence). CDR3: CASTRAALSYNEQFF. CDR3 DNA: TGTGCCAGCACTCGGGCGGCCCTCTCCTACAATGAGCAGTTCTTC.

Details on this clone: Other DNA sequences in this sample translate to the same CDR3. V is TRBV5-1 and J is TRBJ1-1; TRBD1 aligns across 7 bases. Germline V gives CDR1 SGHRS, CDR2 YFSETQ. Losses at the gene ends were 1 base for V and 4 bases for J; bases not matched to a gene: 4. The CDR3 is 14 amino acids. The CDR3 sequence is CASSLQGGSTEAFF. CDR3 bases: TGCGCCAGCAGCTTGCAGGGGGGAAGCACTGAAGCTTTCTTT. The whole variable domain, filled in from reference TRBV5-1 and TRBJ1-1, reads KAGVTQTPRYLIKTRGQQVTLSCSPISGHRSVSWYQQTPGQGLQFLFEYFSETQRNKGNFPGRFSGRQFSNSRSEMNVSTLELGDSALYLCASSLQGGSTEAFFGQGTRLTVV.